The rows below give T cell receptor beta chains drawn from one sample of a study of T cell responses to AZD1222 COVID-19 vaccine. Sequencing used immunoSEQ multiplex PCR; TCRdb keeps in-frame clones, though not all of them. Among some 170,000 clones, approximately 88% were seen once, and the ten largest hold 1.5% to 2%. This material consisted of peripheral blood, taken on day 0 of AZD1222 vaccination. The source is an adult in good health. Both conserved end residues are trimmed from each CDR3. Rows give clone size only sometimes, using once, few, many, or a class for an expanded clone.

clone size | J gene | V gene | CDR3 protein
- | TRBJ2-3 | TRBV11-2 | ASNPSVNTQY
- | TRBJ2-3 | TRBV9 | ASSTHPGTGGADTQY
- | TRBJ1-3 | TRBV2 | ASSEEQGKTNTIY
once | TRBJ2-2 | TRBV27 | ASSLGGGRTGELF
- | TRBJ2-7 | TRBV20-1 | SASKLGREGSYEQY
- | TRBJ2-1 | TRBV6-5 | ASSYEGFNEQF
- | TRBJ2-7 | TRBV4-2 | ASSQNRELSYEQY
- | TRBJ1-5 | TRBV28 | ASKSPGAQYSNQPQH
- | TRBJ2-7 | TRBV15 | ATSRRQGLF
once | TRBJ1-6 | TRBV28 | ASSSGLPNSPLH
- | TRBJ1-6 | TRBV28 | ASSFGLSSPLH
- | TRBJ1-1 | TRBV19 | ASSIQGARDTEAF
- | TRBJ2-7 | TRBV4-1 | ASSQGVAPPPYQQY
- | TRBJ2-2 | TRBV19 | ASSSYPRNTGELF
- | TRBJ1-2 | TRBV14 | ASSQELGDSYT
- | TRBJ2-1 | TRBV6-1 | ASSEFYEQF
- | TRBJ2-1 | TRBV7-3 | ASSSWTSGGHNEQF
- | TRBJ2-2 | TRBV5-5 | ASSFLRGPTGELF
once | TRBJ2-5 | TRBV29-1 | SVVPAAETQY
- | TRBJ1-1 | TRBV4-2 | ASSTRGNTEAF
- | TRBJ1-4 | TRBV30 | AWAGGYNEKLF
few | TRBJ2-2 | TRBV3-1/TRBV3-2 | ASSLAGGRDTGELF
- | TRBJ1-1 | TRBV6-1 | ASILHGWTDTEAF
- | TRBJ1-1 | TRBV28 | AHKNRAGISEAF
- | TRBJ2-1 | TRBV6-2/TRBV6-3 | ASSPGGALNEQF
- | TRBJ2-1 | TRBV7-8 | ASSLARLAGYNEQF
- | TRBJ2-2 | TRBV6-6 | ASRSSGAPNTGELF
- | TRBJ1-1 | TRBV9 | ASSVAQNTEAF
- | TRBJ1-2 | TRBV28 | GALGNYGYT
- | TRBJ2-1 | TRBV14 | ASSQGLAGGPTEQF
- | TRBJ1-4 | TRBV5-6 | ASSLGAERREKLF